This entry describes one T cell receptor (beta chain). Other DNA sequences from this sample encode an identical CDR3 as well. Measured with immunoSEQ multiplex PCR; TCRdb has only the in-frame clones, and not every one. The data contain hundreds of thousands of clones, around 86% of them seen just once; the ten biggest clones take up 1% to 1.5%. Looked up from germline, CDR1 is SGHTA and CDR2 is FQGNSA. The CDR3 spans 14 residues. V was clipped by 1 base and J by 2 bases, with 8 bases between them. The data stem from a study of blood T cell repertoires in COVID-19. Sequencing used peripheral blood. This chain joins TRBV7-2 and TRBJ2-5; D perhaps matches TRBD2 (6 bases). The TCR sequence derives from a man between 65 and 80 years old with acute or convalescent COVID-19. CDR3 sequence reads: CASSLGLAQETQYF. The CDR3 DNA reads as TGTGCCAGCAGCTTAGGGCTAGCGCAAGAGACCCAGTACTTC.